These 8 T cell receptor beta chains were sequenced from one sample in a study of siplizumab effects on memory and regulatory T cells. Method: immunoSEQ multiplex PCR; TCRdb's copy keeps in-frame clones and lacks some. This sample yields 70,000 to 90,000 clones, of which approximately 90% are seen a single time; around 15% belongs to the top ten. Sequenced sample: CD4+ T cells sorted from blood. All receptors come from a human donor in good health.

The chain has TRBV7-9 and TRBJ1-1, with D unclear. This CDR3 comprises 12 residues. Germline V gives CDR1 SEHNR, CDR2 FQNEAQ (reference sequence). The V gene lost 2 bases and the J gene lost 8 bases, with 9 bases spanning the gap. Here the CDR3 reads CASSLTDREAFF. The DNA of the CDR3 is TGTGCCAGCAGCTTAACGGATCGGGAAGCTTTCTTT.

The chain links TRBV27 to TRBJ1-4; no firm D call. Germline V gives CDR1 MNHEY, CDR2 SMNVEV (reference sequence). The CDR3 has 15 residues. The V end lost 5 bases, the J end lost 7 bases, and 17 bases lay between the germline ends. The CDR3 DNA is TGTGCCAGCAGTACCTACAGAGAAAGTTTTGAAAAACTGTTTTTT. Protein: CASSTYRESFEKLFF.

V and J are TRBV12-5 and TRBJ1-1, with D hard to call. Germline lookup yields CDR1 LGHNT and CDR2 FRNRAP. V was clipped by 3 bases and J by 4 bases, with 3 bases between them. The CDR3 sequence is 11 residues long. The CDR3 protein is CASGLLTEAFF. The CDR3 coding sequence is TGTGCTAGTGGTTTACTCACTGAAGCTTTCTTT.

V and J are TRBV5-1 and TRBJ2-1; 10 bases match TRBD2. The V gene end was trimmed by 4 bases and the J gene end by 4 bases; junction bases not matched to a gene: 5. The germline gives CDR1 SGHRS, CDR2 YFSETQ. This CDR3 is 15 amino acids long. Here the CDR3 DNA reads TGCGCCAGCAGCCCGACTAGCGGGCTGTACAATGAGCAGTTCTTC. Translating gives CASSPTSGLYNEQFF. The full variable domain, in which reference TRBV5-1 and TRBJ2-1 provide the parts outside the CDR3, is KAGVTQTPRYLIKTRGQQVTLSCSPISGHRSVSWYQQTPGQGLQFLFEYFSETQRNKGNFPGRFSGRQFSNSRSEMNVSTLELGDSALYLCASSPTSGLYNEQFFGPGTRLTVL.

The rearrangement links TRBV4-1 to TRBJ2-1; D is unresolved. CDR3 length: 16 amino acids. The germline CDR1 and CDR2 sequences are MGHRA and YSYEKL. The V end lost 1 base, the J end lost 2 bases, and 12 bases lay between the germline ends. This chain's CDR3 is CASSQVRISTYNEQFF. The CDR3 coding sequence is TGCGCCAGCAGCCAAGTCCGGATATCAACCTACAATGAGCAGTTCTTC.

J is TRBJ2-5 and V is TRBV4-3, with TRBD2 matching 8 bases. The V and J ends lost 1 base and 9 bases, in that order; junction bases with no gene match: 13. The CDR3 length is 16 residues. Germline CDR1 LGHNA, CDR2 YSLEER. The CDR3 is CASSQVRREVPGAQYF. CDR3 in DNA: TGCGCCAGCAGCCAAGTTCGGCGGGAGGTACCCGGGGCCCAGTACTTC.

The chain couples TRBV5-4 to TRBJ2-1; 7 bases align to TRBD2. V dropped 4 bases and J dropped 4; count of bases not matched to a gene: 8. The length of the CDR3 is 15 residues. Germline V gene lookup returns CDR1 SGHNT and CDR2 YYREEE (reference sequence). The CDR3 DNA follows: TGTGCCAGCAGCCTTAGGGACTACATTTACAATGAGCAGTTCTTC. The encoded protein is CASSLRDYIYNEQFF. Drawing the rest from reference TRBV5-4 and TRBJ2-1, the complete variable domain is ETGVTQSPTHLIKTRGQQVTLRCSSQSGHNTVSWYQQALGQGPQFIFQYYREEENGRGNFPPRFSGLQFPNYSSELNVNALELDDSALYLCASSLRDYIYNEQFFGPGTRLTVL.

The gene calls are TRBV10-3 and TRBJ1-2, with TRBD1 matching over 7 bases. CDR1 is ENHRY, CDR2 SYGVKD, per germline. Trimming cost V 8 bases and J 4 bases; bases outside gene matches: 4. The CDR3 length is 12 residues. CDR3 DNA: TGTGCCATCCATGGGACAGCCTATGGCTACACCTTC. This gives the protein CAIHGTAYGYTF.